These 10 T cell receptor beta chains originate from one sample sequenced in a study of CD8+CD57+ T cells in acquired aplastic anemia. Genomic DNA constituted the template upon which TCR beta VDJ and CDR3 profiling was performed. TCRdb reanalysed the reads using MiXCR and keeps one entry per CDR3 protein. Of more than 150,000 distinct CDR3 sequences listed, roughly half are singletons. Sequencing involved patients with CD8+CD57+ cell expansion previously shown by flow cytometry. The specimen was sorted CD4+, CD8+, or CD8+CD57+ T cells (not recorded which) from PBMCs. The receptors were sampled from a human donor with aplastic anemia.

This clonotype was counted at least ten times. This chain uses TRBV5-1 with TRBJ1-1, with no clear D. Looked up from germline, CDR1 is SGHRS and CDR2 is YFSETQ. The V gene lost 3 bases and the J gene lost 1 base, with 16 bases spanning the gap. The CDR3 runs 16 residues. The chain's CDR3 is CASSSPTRTPNTEAFF. The DNA of the CDR3 is TGCGCCAGCAGCTCCCCTACTCGGACTCCGAACACTGAAGCTTTCTTT. The variable domain in full, with the rest retrieved from reference TRBV5-1 and TRBJ1-1, is KAGVTQTPRYLIKTRGQQVTLSCSPISGHRSVSWYQQTPGQGLQFLFEYFSETQRNKGNFPGRFSGRQFSNSRSEMNVSTLELGDSALYLCASSSPTRTPNTEAFFGQGTRLTVV.

This chain connects TRBV20-1 to TRBJ1-6; D perhaps matches TRBD1 (5 bases). The CDR3 spans 13 residues. Germline CDR1 DFQATT, CDR2 SNEGSKA (reference sequence). The V and J ends lost 2 bases and 9 bases respectively, with 11 bases between them. The CDR3 sequence is CSARPLGGSPLHF. The CDR3 DNA sequence: TGCAGTGCTAGACCACTGGGGGGTTCACCCCTCCACTTT.

This clonotype showed up just a few times. The chain links TRBV5-6 to TRBJ2-1, with TRBD2 matching over 8 bases. From germline, CDR1 is SGHDT and CDR2 YYEEEE. Trimming removed 0 bases from V and 6 bases from J; junction bases left unmatched: 2. CDR3 length: 14 residues. The CDR3 loop reads CASSLVSGSNEQFF. DNA of the CDR3: TGTGCCAGCAGCTTGGTGAGCGGGAGCAATGAGCAGTTCTTC.

This clonotype was seen a few times. This sequence joins TRBV5-1 and TRBJ2-7; D gene ambiguous. Germline-derived CDR1 and CDR2 are SGHRS and YFSETQ. The length of the CDR3 is 11 residues. V lost 4 bases, J lost 2 bases, and 4 bases lay in between. The CDR3 is CASSDTYEQYF. In DNA form, the CDR3 reads TGCGCCAGCAGCGATACCTACGAGCAGTACTTC.

The chain combines TRBV7-3 with TRBJ2-1; TRBD2 is a possible D gene (6 bases). Germline CDR1 is SGHTA and CDR2 is FQGTGA. Trimming pared 8 bases from V and 6 bases from J, leaving 8 bases between. The CDR3 loop spans 11 amino acids. The CDR3 here is CASRDFNEQFF. The CDR3 DNA reads TGTGCCAGCCGGGACTTCAATGAGCAGTTCTTC. Drawing the rest from reference TRBV7-3 and TRBJ2-1, the complete variable domain is GAGVSQTPSNKVTEKGKYVELRCDPISGHTALYWYRQSLGQGPEFLIYFQGTGAADDSGLPNDRFFAVRPEGSVSTLKIQRTERGDSAVYLCASRDFNEQFFGPGTRLTVL.

The V gene is TRBV19, the J gene TRBJ2-5; a possible D gene is TRBD1 (5 bases). Trimming pared 3 bases from V and 5 bases from J, leaving 13 bases between. CDR1 is LNHDA and CDR2 is SQIVND in the germline V gene (reference sequence). There are 14 residues in the CDR3. CDR3 loop: CASSMTAQLETQYF. The CDR3 DNA follows: TGTGCCAGTAGTATGACAGCGCAACTGGAGACCCAGTACTTC.

The chain carries TRBV2 and TRBJ1-6; weak D call: TRBD1 (5 bases). Germline assignment: CDR1 SNHLY and CDR2 FYNNEI. Trimming stripped 7 bases from V and 7 bases from J, with 20 bases between. The CDR3 is made up of 16 amino acids. In nucleotides, the CDR3 is TGTGCCAGCACCTTTTCGACAGAGGTCCCCAATTCACCCCTCCACTTT. As protein: CASTFSTEVPNSPLHF.

V gene TRBV2 combines with J gene TRBJ2-2; a possible D gene is TRBD2 (5 bases). Germline V gene lookup returns CDR1 SNHLY and CDR2 FYNNEI. The CDR3 runs 14 residues. Between the trimmed V and J ends, which lost 5 bases and 3 bases, there was a span of 10 bases. CDR3 amino acids: CASSRRVDTGELFF. The CDR3 coding sequence is TGTGCCAGCAGTAGGCGGGTGGACACCGGGGAGCTGTTTTTT.

This clonotype was seen at least ten times. This chain's CDR3 is CASSSGLAGPNQYF. Written as DNA, the CDR3 is TGTGCCAGCAGCTCAGGACTAGCCGGCCCCAACCAGTACTTC. This chain joins TRBV7-8 and TRBJ2-7, with 8 bases that match TRBD2. This CDR3 comprises 14 residues. Germline CDR1 reads SGHVS; CDR2 reads FQNEAQ. V lost 4 bases and J lost 10; bases outside the gene matches: 12.

J is TRBJ1-1 and V is TRBV19, with D uncertain. Trimming took off 3 bases at V and 0 bases at J, with 5 bases between the two ends. CDR3 length: 13 residues. Looked up from germline, CDR1 is LNHDA and CDR2 is SQIVND (reference sequence). The CDR3 DNA is TGTGCCAGTAGTATTGTGTTGAACACTGAAGCTTTCTTT. Residues: CASSIVLNTEAFF.